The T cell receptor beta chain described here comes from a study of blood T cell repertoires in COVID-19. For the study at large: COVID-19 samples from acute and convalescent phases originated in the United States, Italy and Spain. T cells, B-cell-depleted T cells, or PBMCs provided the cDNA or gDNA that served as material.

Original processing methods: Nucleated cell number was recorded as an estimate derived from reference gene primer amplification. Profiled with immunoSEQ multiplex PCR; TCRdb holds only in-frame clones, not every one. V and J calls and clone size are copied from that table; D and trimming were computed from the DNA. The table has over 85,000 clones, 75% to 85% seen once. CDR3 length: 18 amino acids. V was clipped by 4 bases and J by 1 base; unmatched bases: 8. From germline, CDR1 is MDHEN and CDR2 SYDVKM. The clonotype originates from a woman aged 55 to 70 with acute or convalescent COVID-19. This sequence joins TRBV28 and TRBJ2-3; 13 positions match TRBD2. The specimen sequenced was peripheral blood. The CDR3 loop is CASSSTLGLAGGTDTQYF. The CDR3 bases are TGTGCCAGCAGTTCGACGCTCGGACTAGCGGGGGGCACAGATACGCAGTATTTT. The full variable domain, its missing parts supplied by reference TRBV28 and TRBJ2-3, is DVKVTQSSRYLVKRTGEKVFLECVQDMDHENMFWYRQDPGLGLRLIYFSYDVKMKEKGDIPEGYSVSREKKERFSLILESASTNQTSMYLCASSSTLGLAGGTDTQYFGPGTRLTVL.